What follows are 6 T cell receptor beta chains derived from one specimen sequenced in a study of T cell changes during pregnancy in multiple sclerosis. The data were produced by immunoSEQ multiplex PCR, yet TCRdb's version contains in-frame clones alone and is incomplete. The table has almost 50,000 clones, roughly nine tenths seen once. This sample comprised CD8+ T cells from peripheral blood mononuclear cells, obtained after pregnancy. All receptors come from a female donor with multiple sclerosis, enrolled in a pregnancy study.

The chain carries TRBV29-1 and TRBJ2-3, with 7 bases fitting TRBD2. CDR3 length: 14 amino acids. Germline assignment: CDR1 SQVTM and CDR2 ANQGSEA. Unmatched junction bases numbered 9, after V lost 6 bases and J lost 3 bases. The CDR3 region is CSVDAGLVTDTQYF. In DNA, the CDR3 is TGCAGCGTGGACGCTGGACTAGTAACAGATACGCAGTATTTT.

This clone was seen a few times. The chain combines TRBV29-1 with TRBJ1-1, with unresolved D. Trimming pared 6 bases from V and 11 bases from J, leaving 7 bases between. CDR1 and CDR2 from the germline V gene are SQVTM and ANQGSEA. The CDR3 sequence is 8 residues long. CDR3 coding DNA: TGCAGCGTCCCCTTCGCTTTCTTT. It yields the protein CSVPFAFF.

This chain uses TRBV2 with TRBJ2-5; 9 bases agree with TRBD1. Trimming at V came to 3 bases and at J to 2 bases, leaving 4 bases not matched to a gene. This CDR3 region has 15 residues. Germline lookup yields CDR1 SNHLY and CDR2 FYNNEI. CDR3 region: CASSDRDRVQETQYF. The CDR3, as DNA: TGTGCCAGCAGTGACAGGGACAGGGTGCAAGAGACCCAGTACTTC.

CDR3 amino acids: CASSVEGEGNQPQHF. The DNA of the CDR3 is TGTGCCAGCAGCGTAGAAGGGGAGGGCAATCAGCCCCAGCATTTT. The chain has TRBV9 and TRBJ1-5; TRBD1 is a possible D gene (5 bases). Germline CDR1 SGDLS, CDR2 YYNGEE. This CDR3 spans 15 amino acids. V was pared by 0 bases and J by 2 bases, with 9 bases between.

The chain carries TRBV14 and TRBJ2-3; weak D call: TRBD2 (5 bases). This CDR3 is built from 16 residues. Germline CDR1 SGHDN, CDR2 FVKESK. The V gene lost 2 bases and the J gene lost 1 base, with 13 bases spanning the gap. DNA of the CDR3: TGTGCCAGCAGCCAATTCTTTCGGGGAGGCACAGATACGCAGTATTTT. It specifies CASSQFFRGGTDTQYF.

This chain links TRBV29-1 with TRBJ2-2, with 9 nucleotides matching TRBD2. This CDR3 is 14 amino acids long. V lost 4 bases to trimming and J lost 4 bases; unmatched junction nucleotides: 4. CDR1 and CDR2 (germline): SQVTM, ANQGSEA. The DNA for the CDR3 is TGCAGCGTTGTCCTAGCGGGGTCCACCGGGGAGCTGTTTTTT. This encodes CSVVLAGSTGELFF.